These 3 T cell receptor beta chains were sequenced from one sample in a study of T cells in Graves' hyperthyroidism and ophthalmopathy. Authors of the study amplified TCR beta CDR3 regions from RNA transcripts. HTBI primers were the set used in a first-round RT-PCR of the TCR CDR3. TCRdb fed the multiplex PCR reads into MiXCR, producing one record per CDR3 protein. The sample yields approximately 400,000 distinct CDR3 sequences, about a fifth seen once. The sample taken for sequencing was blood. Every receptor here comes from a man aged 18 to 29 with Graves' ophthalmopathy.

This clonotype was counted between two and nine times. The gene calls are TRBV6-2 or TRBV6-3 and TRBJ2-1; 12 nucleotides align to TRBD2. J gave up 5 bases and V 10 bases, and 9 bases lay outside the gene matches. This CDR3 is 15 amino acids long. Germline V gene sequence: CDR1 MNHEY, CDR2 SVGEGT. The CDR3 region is CATFTGLAGNNEQFF. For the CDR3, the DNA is TGTGCCACCTTCACGGGACTAGCGGGTAACAATGAGCAGTTCTTC.

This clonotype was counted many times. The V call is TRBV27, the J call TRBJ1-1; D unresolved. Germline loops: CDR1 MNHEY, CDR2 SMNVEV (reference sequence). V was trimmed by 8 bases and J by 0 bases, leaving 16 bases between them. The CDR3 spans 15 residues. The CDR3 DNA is TGTGCCAGCTCCCCCCCAAGCAGGTTGAACACTGAAGCTTTCTTT. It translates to CASSPPSRLNTEAFF.

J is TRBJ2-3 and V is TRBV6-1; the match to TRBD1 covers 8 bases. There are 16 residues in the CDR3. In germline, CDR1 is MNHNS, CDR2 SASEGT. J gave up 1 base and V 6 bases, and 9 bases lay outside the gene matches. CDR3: CASSPLPGQGTDTQYF. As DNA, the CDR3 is TGTGCCAGCAGCCCTCTCCCGGGACAGGGCACAGATACGCAGTATTTT.